This T cell receptor beta chain came from a study of beta chain features in type 1 diabetes. Broader study findings: The cDNA sequencing approach could over-represent high-TCR-expressing cells. Junctions at VDJ sites from type 1 diabetes patients had fewer insertions and more deletions.

Germline CDR1 reads GTSNPN; CDR2 reads SVGIG (reference sequence). The CDR3 loop spans 13 amino acids. V shed 5 bases and J 7 bases; nucleotides not matched to a gene: 8. To note about this clone: Its antigen is as yet unknown.

A heparinised blood draw that averaged about 120 mL was obtained once from each donor. Sorted populations all had greater than 95% purity. The authors reverse transcribed all of the isolated RNA, so sequencing captured expressed TCRB transcripts. Profiled with immunoSEQ multiplex PCR; TCRdb holds only in-frame clones, not every one. The sample holds roughly 500,000 clones, about 30% seen once. This TCR was sampled from a man aged 18 to 30 in good health. The sequencing input was naive CD4+ T cells from blood. The genes are TRBV30 and TRBJ1-5, with 7 bases fitting TRBD1. The CDR3 sequence: CAWSQGGHQPQHF. The CDR3 DNA follows: TGTGCCTGGTCCCAGGGGGGGCACCAGCCCCAGCATTTT.